The present entry profiles one TCR beta chain with its context. Antigen: not known. Primers used in a second PCR of roughly 7 to 12 cycles were a sample-barcoded 5' primer and a J-beta primer mix. TCRdb reprocessed the 5' RACE reads with MiXCR, giving one entry per CDR3 protein. The sample lists 1,100,000 or so distinct CDR3 sequences; 40% to 50% were seen once. These data come from a study of blood T cells in healthy people across ages. Study overall: For every two T cells, template switching captured about one barcoded beta molecule.

This CDR3 contains 14 residues. From germline, CDR1 is MNHEY and CDR2 SVGEGT. V was clipped by 6 bases and J by 6 bases; unmatched bases: 8. The study's findings and limits: Per-million-T-cell TCR beta diversity fell roughly linearly with age.

The sample comprised blood. The sequence derives from a woman aged 55-70 years in good health. This rearrangement joins TRBV6-2 or TRBV6-3 to TRBJ2-7; 10 positions match TRBD2. The CDR3 DNA sequence: TGTGCCAGCAGCCCCGGGACTAGCGCATCCGAGCAGTACTTC. It encodes CASSPGTSASEQYF.